Listed below are T cell receptor beta chains from one sample, sequenced in a study of regulatory T cells in long-lasting Graves disease. Each CDR3 protein is one row after TCRdb ran MiXCR on the multiplex PCR reads. The sample consists of roughly 430,000 distinct CDR3 sequences, roughly a fifth of them appearing once. The sequencing here drew on peripheral blood mononuclear cells (PBMCs), taken when the disease was refractory, from a patient treated with antithyroid drugs. Receptor source: a female donor with Graves disease. Each CDR3 is given without its conserved first and last residue. Fields, in order: V gene, CDR3 protein.

TRBV6-1 | ASSERGSSYEQY
TRBV5-1 | ASSPSGGVTGELF
TRBV20-1 | SARDQLRTGPGNTIY
TRBV18 | ASSPSEANYGYT
TRBV2 | ASRGTLGYEQY
TRBV6-1 | AGSAYVVGYEQY
TRBV29-1 | SVEDSTRLAGAYTQY
TRBV6-5 | ASSYREGTEYEQY
TRBV11-3 | ASSLTGDSGANVLT
TRBV28 | ASTQGQGDQPQH
TRBV27 | ASSSRLEGDTQY
TRBV12-3/TRBV12-4 | ASSMTGAAYEQY
TRBV28 | ASSSQVGLEAF
TRBV6-2/TRBV6-3 | ASSEIGQSSYEQY
TRBV12-3/TRBV12-4 | ASSQAWGTLRDEQY
TRBV5-5 | ASSLISSPLH
TRBV12-3/TRBV12-4 | ASRSGYSNTEAF
TRBV19 | ASSTSDSYGYT
TRBV28 | AVGAGGHTGELF
TRBV28 | ALNGQGAGDTEAF
TRBV30 | AWVGRLRNTEAF
TRBV10-2 | ASSRRGGGTDTQY